This is a list of T cell receptor beta chains from one sample in a study of response to subunit inactivated influenza vaccine. Each CDR3 protein gets one entry after TCRdb re-called the RT-PCR reads with MiXCR. The table has over 450,000 distinct CDR3 sequences, over 10% seen once. The sequencing here drew on PBMCs from blood, taken roughly 48 days after vaccination. The origin of the receptors is a man between 50 and 59 years old who received an inactivated influenza vaccine. Each CDR3 is given without its conserved first and last residue. The order of the fields is J gene, V gene, D gene, CDR3 protein. A D gene is named only where the DNA matches it firmly.

>TRBJ2-5|TRBV29-1|NA
SAEGLIGETQY
>TRBJ2-1|TRBV7-6|TRBD2
ASSSLAEGKNEQF
>TRBJ2-1|TRBV20-1|NA
SARRRANEQF
>TRBJ2-7|TRBV5-1|TRBD2
ASSLKTIGGGSYEQY
>TRBJ2-3|TRBV7-9|NA
ASGAGLSTDTQY
>TRBJ2-1|TRBV7-6|NA
ASSAAQGYEQF
>TRBJ2-2|TRBV24-1|NA
ATGESGELF
>TRBJ2-5|TRBV9|NA
ASSVGPSIQETQY
>TRBJ2-7|TRBV5-6|NA
ASSFMEGIRYEQY
>TRBJ1-5|TRBV4-3|TRBD1
ASSQDAGGHFVSNQPQH
>TRBJ2-5|TRBV24-1|NA
ATSDRWGLAETQY
>TRBJ2-6|TRBV6-2/TRBV6-3|TRBD1
ASSSTPGQVTGANVLT
>TRBJ1-2|TRBV7-2|NA
ASSTDDGNYGYT
>TRBJ2-5|TRBV7-8|NA
ASSPRSGLGQETQY
>TRBJ2-2|TRBV27|TRBD1
ASSKIDRVGHGELF
>TRBJ2-1|TRBV20-1|TRBD2
SARDKLAGVGNEQF
>TRBJ2-3|TRBV20-1|TRBD2
SAGRQLAGETDTQY
>TRBJ1-2|TRBV7-9|NA
ASTPGSHGYT
>TRBJ2-2|TRBV20-1|NA
SARASGVEELF
>TRBJ2-3|TRBV5-1|NA
ASSLGQGRGTDTQY
>TRBJ2-5|TRBV29-1|NA
SVLPGSSGETQY
>TRBJ2-3|TRBV24-1|TRBD2
ATSDLGLASTDTQY
>TRBJ2-5|TRBV5-1|NA
ASSFSSAGETQY
>TRBJ2-5|TRBV12-3/TRBV12-4|NA
ASTLGGRQETQY
>TRBJ2-6|TRBV12-3/TRBV12-4|NA
ASNRQAGANVLT
>TRBJ2-5|TRBV18|TRBD1
ASSPSYRGEETQY
>TRBJ2-7|TRBV12-3/TRBV12-4|NA
ASSFEGYGEQY
>TRBJ2-3|TRBV27|NA
ASRISGLDTQY
>TRBJ2-5|TRBV4-1|TRBD1
ASSQRQGYQETQY
>TRBJ2-5|TRBV12-3/TRBV12-4|TRBD1
ASSSIPGQGQETQY
>TRBJ1-1|TRBV6-2/TRBV6-3|NA
ASSYSAHTEAF
>TRBJ2-2|TRBV7-9|NA
ASRPVARGGNTGELF
>TRBJ2-3|TRBV6-6|NA
ASSYFNTDTQY
>TRBJ2-3|TRBV20-1|TRBD2
SARDSRLAELLNTQY
>TRBJ1-2|TRBV12-3/TRBV12-4|TRBD1
ASSLGRGTIDGYT
>TRBJ2-4|TRBV28|NA
ASSPGHLAKNIQY
>TRBJ2-3|TRBV7-2|NA
ASRPPGLSTDTQY
>TRBJ2-5|TRBV3-1|TRBD1
ASSQAGQGQETQY
>TRBJ2-1|TRBV27|TRBD1
ASSPLYGTGADNEQF
>TRBJ1-1|TRBV28|TRBD1
ASSLGDRVLTEAF
>TRBJ1-2|TRBV2|TRBD1
ASSVSGTGIDGYT
>TRBJ2-3|TRBV25-1|TRBD1
ASRTGASGDTQY
>TRBJ1-1|TRBV6-5|NA
ASSYLRTTNTEAF
>TRBJ2-1|TRBV29-1|NA
SANRDPNEQF
>TRBJ2-3|TRBV12-3/TRBV12-4|NA
ASRWRQLHTDTQY
>TRBJ1-5|TRBV10-3|NA
ATSRTNSNQPQH